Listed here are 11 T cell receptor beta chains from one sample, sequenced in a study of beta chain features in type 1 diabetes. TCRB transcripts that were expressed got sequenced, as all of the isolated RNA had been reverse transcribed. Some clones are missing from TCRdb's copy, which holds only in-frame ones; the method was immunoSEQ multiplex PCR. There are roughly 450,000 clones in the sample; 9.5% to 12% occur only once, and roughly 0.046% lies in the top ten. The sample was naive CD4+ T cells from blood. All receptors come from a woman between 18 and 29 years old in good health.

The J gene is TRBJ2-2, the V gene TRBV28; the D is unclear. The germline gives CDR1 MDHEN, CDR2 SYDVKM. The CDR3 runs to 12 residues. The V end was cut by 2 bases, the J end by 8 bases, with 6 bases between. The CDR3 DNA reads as TGTGCCAGCAGTTTAACAACGGGGGAGCTGTTTTTT. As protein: CASSLTTGELFF.

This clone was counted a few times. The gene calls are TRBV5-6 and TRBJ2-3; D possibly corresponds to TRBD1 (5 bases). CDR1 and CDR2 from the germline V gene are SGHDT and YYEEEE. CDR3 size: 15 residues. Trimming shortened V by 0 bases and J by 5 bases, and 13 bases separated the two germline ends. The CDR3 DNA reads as TGTGCCAGCAGCTTGGTGGCAGGGCTGGGAGATACGCAGTATTTT. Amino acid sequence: CASSLVAGLGDTQYF.

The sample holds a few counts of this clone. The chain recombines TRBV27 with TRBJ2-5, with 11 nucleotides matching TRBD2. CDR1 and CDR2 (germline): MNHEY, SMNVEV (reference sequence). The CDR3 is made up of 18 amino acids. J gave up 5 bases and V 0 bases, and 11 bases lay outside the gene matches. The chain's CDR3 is CASSLSRIKTSGKETQYF. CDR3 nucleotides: TGTGCCAGCAGTTTATCTCGGATTAAGACTAGCGGGAAGGAGACCCAGTACTTC.

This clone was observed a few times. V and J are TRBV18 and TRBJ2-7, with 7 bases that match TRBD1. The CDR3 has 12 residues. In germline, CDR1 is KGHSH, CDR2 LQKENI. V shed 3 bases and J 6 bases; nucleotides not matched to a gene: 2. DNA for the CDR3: TGTGCCAGCTCACCGACAGGGAGCGAGCAGTACTTC. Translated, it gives CASSPTGSEQYF. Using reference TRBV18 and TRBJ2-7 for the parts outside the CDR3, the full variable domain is NAGVMQNPRHLVRRRGQEARLRCSPMKGHSHVYWYRQLPEEGLKFMVYLQKENIIDESGMPKERFSAEFPKEGPSILRIQQVVRGDSAAYFCASSPTGSEQYFGPGTRLTVT.

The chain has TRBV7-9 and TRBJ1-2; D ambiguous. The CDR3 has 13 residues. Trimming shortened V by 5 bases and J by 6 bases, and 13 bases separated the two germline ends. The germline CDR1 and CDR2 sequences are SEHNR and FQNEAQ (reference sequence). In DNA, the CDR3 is TGTGCCAGCAGCCGGGATCTTACAGATGGCTACACCTTC. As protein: CASSRDLTDGYTF.

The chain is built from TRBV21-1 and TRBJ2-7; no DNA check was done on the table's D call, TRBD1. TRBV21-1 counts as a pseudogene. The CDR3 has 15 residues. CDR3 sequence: CASSKASDREDEQYV. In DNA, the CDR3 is TGTGCCAGCAGCAAAGCGTCGGACAGGGAAGACGAGCAGTACGTC.

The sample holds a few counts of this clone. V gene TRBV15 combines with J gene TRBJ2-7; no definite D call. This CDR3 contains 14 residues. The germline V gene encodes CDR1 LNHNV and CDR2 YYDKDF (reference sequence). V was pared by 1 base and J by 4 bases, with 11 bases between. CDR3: CATSRGGPTYEQYF. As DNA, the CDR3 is TGTGCCACCAGCAGAGGTGGACCAACATACGAGCAGTACTTC.

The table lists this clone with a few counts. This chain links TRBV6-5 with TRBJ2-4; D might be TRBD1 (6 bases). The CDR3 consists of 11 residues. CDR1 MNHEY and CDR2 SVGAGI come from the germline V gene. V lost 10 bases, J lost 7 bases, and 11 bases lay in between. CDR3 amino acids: CATTQGNIQYF. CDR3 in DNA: TGTGCCACGACTCAGGGGAACATTCAGTACTTC.

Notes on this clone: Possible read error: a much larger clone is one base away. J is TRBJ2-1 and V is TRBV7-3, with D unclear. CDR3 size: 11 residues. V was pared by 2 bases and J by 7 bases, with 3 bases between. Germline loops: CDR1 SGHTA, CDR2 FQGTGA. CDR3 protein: CASSLGNEQFF. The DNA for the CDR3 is TGTGCCAGCAGCTTAGGTAATGAGCAGTTCTTC. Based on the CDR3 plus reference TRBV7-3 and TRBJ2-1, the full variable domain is GAGVSQTPSNKVTEKGKYVELRCDPISGHTALYWYRQSLGQGPEFLIYFQGTGAADDSGLPNDRFFAVRPEGSVSTLKIQRTERGDSAVYLCASSLGNEQFFGPGTRLTVL.

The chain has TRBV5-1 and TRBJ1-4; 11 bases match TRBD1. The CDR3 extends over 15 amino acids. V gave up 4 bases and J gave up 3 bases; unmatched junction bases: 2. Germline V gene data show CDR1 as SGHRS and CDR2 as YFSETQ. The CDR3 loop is CASSMGQGANEKLFF. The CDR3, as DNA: TGCGCCAGCAGCATGGGACAGGGGGCTAATGAAAAACTGTTTTTT.

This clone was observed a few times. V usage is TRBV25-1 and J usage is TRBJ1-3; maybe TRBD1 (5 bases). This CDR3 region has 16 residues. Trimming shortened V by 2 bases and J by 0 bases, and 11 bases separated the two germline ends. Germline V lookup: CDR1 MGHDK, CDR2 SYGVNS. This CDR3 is CASSEPRVGSGNTIYF. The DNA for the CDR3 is TGTGCCAGCAGTGAACCCAGGGTAGGCTCTGGAAACACCATATATTTT.